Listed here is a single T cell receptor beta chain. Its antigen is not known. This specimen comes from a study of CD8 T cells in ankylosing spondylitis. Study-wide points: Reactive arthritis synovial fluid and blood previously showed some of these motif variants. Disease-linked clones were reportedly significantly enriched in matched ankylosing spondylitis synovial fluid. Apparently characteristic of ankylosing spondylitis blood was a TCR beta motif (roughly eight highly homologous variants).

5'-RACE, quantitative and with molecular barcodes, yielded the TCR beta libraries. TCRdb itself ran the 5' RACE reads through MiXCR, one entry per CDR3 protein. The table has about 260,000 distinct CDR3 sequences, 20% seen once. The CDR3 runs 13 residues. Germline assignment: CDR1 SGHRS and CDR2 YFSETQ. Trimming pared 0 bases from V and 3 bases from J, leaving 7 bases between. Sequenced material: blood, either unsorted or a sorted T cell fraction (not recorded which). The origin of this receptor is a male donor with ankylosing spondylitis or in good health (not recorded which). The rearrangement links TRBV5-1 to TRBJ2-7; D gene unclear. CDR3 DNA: TGCGCCAGCAGCTTGGGGGCGGACTACGAGCAGTACGTC. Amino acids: CASSLGADYEQYV.